A single sample gave rise to the 13 T cell receptor beta chains below, sequenced in a study of shared clonotypes between healthy human individuals. Data came from immunoSEQ multiplex PCR; TCRdb stores just in-frame clones and leaves some out. The sample consists of about 2.4 million clones, approximately 94% of them appearing once. The sequencing input was naive CD4+ T cells from PBMCs. The sample's subset: CD45RA+ positively selected. Receptors originate from a man between 18 and 35 years old in good health. Some clones in this sample may be carry-over from other donors' samples.

This clone was found once. The sample carries other DNA sequences with the same CDR3. This chain connects TRBV15 to TRBJ2-7, with 10 bases fitting TRBD1. Trimming cost V 3 bases and J 5 bases; bases outside gene matches: 1. The CDR3 is 13 amino acids. Germline V CDR1 and CDR2: LNHNV, YYDKDF (reference sequence). The CDR3 sequence is CATSRDRGNEQYF. CDR3 DNA: TGTGCCACCAGCAGGGACAGGGGGAACGAGCAGTACTTC.

The J gene is TRBJ2-1, the V gene TRBV5-1; a weak D match, TRBD1 (6 bases). The germline gives CDR1 SGHRS, CDR2 YFSETQ. This CDR3 comprises 15 residues. The V end was cut by 4 bases, the J end by 6 bases, with 17 bases between. Here the CDR3 reads CASSPQGDGVNEQFF. The CDR3 DNA reads as TGCGCCAGCAGCCCACAGGGAGACGGGGTCAATGAGCAGTTCTTC.

A word on this clone: Other nucleotide sequences in the sample specify the same CDR3. This chain connects TRBV28 to TRBJ2-7; possible D gene TRBD2, 6 bases. Trimming removed 2 bases from V and 0 bases from J, with 11 bases in between. The CDR3 totals 15 residues. The germline gives CDR1 MDHEN, CDR2 SYDVKM. CDR3 amino acids: CASSLGGASSYEQYF. The CDR3 bases are TGTGCCAGCAGTTTAGGCGGGGCTAGCTCCTACGAGCAGTACTTC.

This chain links TRBV4-3 with TRBJ2-1; 8 nucleotides agree with TRBD2. Unmatched junction bases numbered 3, after V lost 3 bases and J lost 2 bases. The CDR3 has 15 residues. Germline lookup yields CDR1 LGHNA and CDR2 YSLEER. This CDR3 reads CASSHGREAYNEQFF. The CDR3 DNA sequence: TGCGCCAGCAGCCACGGGCGGGAGGCCTACAATGAGCAGTTCTTC.

The rearrangement links TRBV30 to TRBJ2-3; the D gene is possibly TRBD1 (6 bases). Trimming pared 3 bases from V and 1 base from J, leaving 8 bases between. Germline assignment: CDR1 GTSNPN and CDR2 SVGIG (reference sequence). The CDR3 has 13 amino acids. Here the CDR3 DNA reads TGTGCCTGGAGCAGGACAGGCACAGATACGCAGTATTTT. This translates into CAWSRTGTDTQYF.

The CDR3 bases are TGTGCCACCGGGACAGCGAACACCGGGGAGCTGTTTTTT. It translates to CATGTANTGELFF. V usage is TRBV28 and J usage is TRBJ2-2; 7 bases fit TRBD1. Germline CDR1 is MDHEN and CDR2 is SYDVKM. This CDR3 is 13 amino acids long. V shed 10 bases and J 0 bases; nucleotides not matched to a gene: 2.

In regard to this clone: The sample contains more than one DNA sequence encoding this CDR3. The rearrangement uses TRBV18 and TRBJ2-2; 12 bases match TRBD2. There are 17 residues in the CDR3. CDR1 and CDR2 from the germline V gene are KGHSH and LQKENI. Unmatched junction bases numbered 1, after V lost 2 bases and J lost 0 bases. CDR3 loop: CASSPGLAGTNTGELFF. Here the CDR3 DNA reads TGTGCCAGCTCACCAGGACTAGCGGGAACGAACACCGGGGAGCTGTTTTTT.

The chain uses TRBV11-2 and TRBJ2-3; 12 positions match TRBD2. This CDR3 contains 16 residues. Germline V gives CDR1 SGHAT, CDR2 FQNNGV. V lost 3 bases and J lost 5; bases outside the gene matches: 6. CDR3 in amino acids: CASSLQSSGRVDTQYF. The CDR3 nucleotides read TGTGCCAGCAGCTTGCAATCTAGCGGGAGGGTAGATACGCAGTATTTT. Drawing the rest from reference TRBV11-2 and TRBJ2-3, the complete variable domain is EAGVAQSPRYKIIEKRQSVAFWCNPISGHATLYWYQQILGQGPKLLIQFQNNGVVDDSQLPKDRFSAERLKGVDSTLKIQPAKLEDSAVYLCASSLQSSGRVDTQYFGPGTRLTVL.

This chain links TRBV27 with TRBJ2-7; 7 bases align to TRBD1. The V segment lost 2 bases and the J segment 1 base; nucleotides outside the gene matches: 11. Germline V gene sequence: CDR1 MNHEY, CDR2 SMNVEV (reference sequence). CDR3 length: 17 residues. CDR3 sequence reads: CASSLRRSDRMSYEQYF. The DNA for the CDR3 is TGTGCCAGCAGTTTAAGACGCTCGGACAGGATGTCCTACGAGCAGTACTTC.

The chain employs TRBV6-1 and TRBJ1-5, with D perhaps TRBD1 (6 bases). Trimming took 8 bases from V and 0 from J, leaving 8 bases between them. This CDR3 has 13 residues. Germline V gene sequence: CDR1 MNHNS, CDR2 SASEGT. CDR3 sequence reads: CASGTRSNQPQHF. CDR3 DNA: TGTGCCAGCGGGACACGTAGCAATCAGCCCCAGCATTTT.

Comment on this clone: Other DNA sequences in this specimen translate into the identical CDR3. The chain combines TRBV5-1 with TRBJ2-2; no reliable D call. Germline loops: CDR1 SGHRS, CDR2 YFSETQ. The CDR3 is made up of 11 amino acids. Between the trimmed V and J ends, which lost 4 bases and 10 bases, there was a span of 8 bases. CDR3 sequence reads: CASSLGPELFF. Written as DNA, the CDR3 is TGCGCCAGCAGCCTCGGGCCGGAGCTGTTTTTT.

This clone occurred once. V and J are TRBV10-2 and TRBJ1-4; no clear D gene. This CDR3 contains 13 residues. V lost 2 bases and J lost 8, with 9 bases in between. CDR1 and CDR2 from the germline V gene are WSHSY and SAAADI. CDR3 in DNA: TGCGCCAGCAGTGAGACGGGGAACGAAAAACTGTTTTTT. The encoded protein is CASSETGNEKLFF.

The chain is built from TRBV9 and TRBJ1-5; D gene unclear. V shed 4 bases and J shed 4 bases, with 9 bases lying between them. Per germline, CDR1 SGDLS and CDR2 YYNGEE. The CDR3 length is 13 residues. The CDR3 spells CASSTDVNQPQHF. CDR3 nucleotide sequence: TGTGCCAGCAGCACGGACGTAAATCAGCCCCAGCATTTT. Using reference TRBV9 and TRBJ1-5 for the parts outside the CDR3, the full variable domain is DSGVTQTPKHLITATGQRVTLRCSPRSGDLSVYWYQQSLDQGLQFLIQYYNGEERAKGNILERFSAQQFPDLHSELNLSSLELGDSALYFCASSTDVNQPQHFGDGTRLSIL.